This T cell receptor (beta chain) derives from a study of radiation and T cells in renal cell carcinoma (dated by TCRdb to the early 2020s). Study-wide context: The samples were obtained from a clinical trial, where primary renal cell carcinomas were treated with 15 Gy stereotactic body radiation therapy and then removed by nephrectomy 4 weeks afterward. A total of around 53 samples underwent TCR beta sequencing, made up of some 26 tumors and about 27 peripheral blood samples. Across all 50 or so samples, 4,000,000 or so unique CDR3 nucleotide sequences, encoding 2,658,974 unique CDR3 amino acid sequences, were identified.

Comment on this clone: Its antigen is not yet known. Base qualities are not at hand, and no much larger clone is one base apart.

The immunoSEQ kit was used, according to the manufacturer's recommendations, to generate TCR beta libraries from genomic DNA. Library preparation used a first multiplex PCR with proprietary primers, then a second PCR adding unique barcodes, with bead cleanups after each round. Each sample batch included a kit-provided positive control reaction and a negative control reaction. The final libraries were assessed on an Agilent 4200 TapeStation D1000 ScreenTape, pooled by volume, and quantified by qPCR. Sequencing ran on an Illumina NextSeq500 with a MidOutput 150-cycle cartridge, using 156 Read1 and 15 Index1 cycles with kit custom primers. The pooled library was loaded at approximately 0.98 pM with around 20% PhiX control spiked in. On the authors' methods: Vendor-processed data were analyzed in R, with a clonotype defined as all T cells sharing the same CDR3 nucleotide sequence. For clone abundance analyses, frequencies were normalized to the 10,000 most abundant clones per sample. Public T cell clones, averaging fewer than five per sample, were removed before analysis. A difference in abundance of at least 32-fold between compartments was used to define tumor-enriched and baseline blood-enriched clonotypes. A beta-binomial differential abundance model was applied to find clonotypes that expanded or contracted between blood time points. Similarity between tumor and blood repertoires was quantified using the Baroni-Urbani and Buser coefficient, and groups were compared with two-tailed Wilcoxon tests in R. In its TCRdb copy, this immuneACCESS table keeps in-frame sequences only and misses some clones. Where compared with another copy, unresolved V genes explain less than half of these, and the others have no known cause. D and trimming were read from the DNA, whereas the V and J calls and clone size are those reported in that table. For this sample there are 150,000 to 180,000 clones; about 91% appear just once. The ten largest clones represent approximately 12% of the sample.

The CDR3 spans 16 residues, from the cysteine through the phenylalanine. The entry retains the CDR3 DNA only, 48 bases that are in frame from base 1. The germline V gene provides CDR1 SGHVS and CDR2 FQNEAQ. Trimming costs V 5 bases and J 7 bases, and their ends lie 22 bases apart. General study outcomes and caveats: Dynamics of the blood repertoire were not tracked past 4 weeks after treatment. With a single-armed trial design, the study had no way to address how radiation dose or scheduling affects the TCR repertoire. Top tumor clonotypes rose in blood from baseline to 2 weeks post-radiation, then contracted by 4 weeks, suggesting transient expansion of tumor-resident clones. Because pretreatment tumor biopsies were not available, the baseline intratumoral presence of clonotypes could not be determined.

The time point label here, explained by the study, means: blood 2 weeks post-SBRT. Read against the paper, the sample's treatment or condition label means: 15 Gy SBRT to primary tumor, nephrectomy 4 weeks later. Serial peripheral blood from radiation-treated patients was sampled at baseline, 2 weeks and 4 weeks after SBRT to track tumor-enriched clonotypes. Every patient's renal cell carcinoma showed clear cell pathology. Genomic DNA for TCR sequencing was prepared using the QIAamp DNA Blood Mini Kit (Qiagen). The analyses included only samples that passed all quality control checks. The sequenced sample was blood, obtained from a patient whose treatment included radiotherapy and nephrectomy. This receptor was taken from a woman between 45 and 60 years old with renal cell carcinoma. Recombination joined TRBV7-8 with TRBJ2-3; the D segment may tentatively be TRBD1 or TRBD2, each giving 7 matched bases. The CDR3 amino acid sequence is: CASSHRSRGGFYTQYF. In nucleotide form, the sequence is TGTGCCAGCAGCCACAGGAGCAGGGGGGGTTTTTATACGCAGTATTTT.